This is a list of T cell receptor beta chains from one sample in a study of post-analysis software for immune sequencing data. Each CDR3 protein gets one entry after TCRdb re-called the PCR reads with MiXCR. The data hold about 200,000 distinct CDR3 sequences, with around 29% observed a single time. Sequencing was done on a sample of blood. The receptors stem from a girl aged 2-17 years with multiple sclerosis. The CDR3 runs from the conserved cysteine through the conserved F or W. Each record gives: D gene, clone size, J gene, V gene, CDR3 protein, CDR3 DNA. The D gene is left open where the match is weak. Only part of the rows carry a size: once, few, many, or a class if the clone is expanded.

>.|.|TRBJ2-7|TRBV20-1
CSANPTDRFSSYEQYF
TGCAGTGCTAATCCAACCGACAGATTTTCCTCCTACGAGCAGTACTTC
>.|many|TRBJ1-5|TRBV6-1
CASSPLRFERHSNQPQHF
TGTGCCAGCAGTCCCCTGCGGTTTGAGCGGCATAGCAATCAGCCCCAGCATTTT
>.|few|TRBJ2-4|TRBV14
CASSQDLRGSRNIQYF
TGTGCCAGCAGCCAAGATTTAAGGGGATCCAGAAACATTCAGTACTTC
>.|many|TRBJ1-5|TRBV29-1
CSGKDRDNSNQPQHF
TGCAGCGGTAAGGACAGAGACAATAGCAATCAGCCCCAGCATTTT
>TRBD2|many|TRBJ2-3|TRBV4-1
CASSHREVTGTDTQYF
TGCGCCAGCAGCCACCGGGAGGTAACGGGAACAGATACGCAGTATTTT
>.|few|TRBJ1-1|TRBV29-1
CSARPAPGGANEAFF
TGCAGCGCTCGACCCGCGCCTGGGGGGGCGAATGAAGCTTTCTTT
>TRBD1|.|TRBJ1-1|TRBV20-1
CSAGTGLGTEAFF
TGCAGTGCCGGGACAGGGTTGGGCACTGAAGCTTTCTTT
>TRBD1|.|TRBJ1-4|TRBV6-5
CASRRDSNEKLFF
TGTGCCAGCAGAAGGGACAGCAATGAAAAACTGTTTTTT
>TRBD1|.|TRBJ1-3|TRBV6-6
CASSRGQGSGNTIYF
TGTGCCAGCAGTCGCGGACAGGGGTCTGGAAACACCATATATTTT
>TRBD1|few|TRBJ1-2|TRBV30
CAWSQGASDGYTF
TGTGCCTGGAGCCAGGGGGCGAGCGATGGCTACACCTTC
>.|.|TRBJ1-1|TRBV5-1
CASSLRGGNTEAFF
TGCGCCAGCAGCCTCAGGGGTGGGAACACTGAAGCTTTCTTT
>.|many|TRBJ2-1|TRBV20-1
CSARLARSYNEQFF
TGCAGTGCTCGCCTAGCGAGGTCCTACAATGAGCAGTTCTTC
>.|.|TRBJ2-7|TRBV6-6
CASSNDPGSAYEQYF
TGTGCCAGCAGTAACGATCCGGGTTCCGCCTACGAGCAGTACTTC
>.|.|TRBJ2-7|TRBV20-1
CSAPPSSRLYNEQYF
TGCAGTGCTCCCCCCTCTAGCAGACTCTACAATGAGCAGTACTTC
>.|many|TRBJ2-5|TRBV29-1
CSVPSGETQYF
TGCAGCGTTCCGTCAGGGGAGACCCAGTACTTC
>TRBD1|few|TRBJ2-3|TRBV28
CASSRQGEDTQYF
TGTGCCAGCAGTCGACAGGGTGAAGATACGCAGTATTTT
>TRBD2|few|TRBJ2-3|TRBV3-1
CASSQFIAGDTDTQYF
TGTGCCAGCAGCCAATTTATAGCGGGGGACACAGATACGCAGTATTTT
>TRBD2|many|TRBJ2-7|TRBV10-3
CAISAGLAGDYEQYF
TGTGCCATCAGCGCCGGACTAGCGGGCGACTACGAGCAGTACTTC
>.|many|TRBJ2-3|TRBV5-1
CASSSGPTDTQYF
TGCGCCAGCAGCTCCGGACCCACAGATACGCAGTATTTT
>TRBD1|few|TRBJ1-6|TRBV6-6
CASSRGQGNNLPLHF
TGTGCCAGCAGTCGCGGACAGGGTAATAATTTACCCCTCCACTTT
>TRBD2|.|TRBJ2-1|TRBV7-8
CASSRRVGLLAGGPLSYNEQFF
TGTGCCAGCAGCCGCCGAGTCGGGTTACTAGCGGGGGGGCCTCTATCCTACAATGAGCAGTTCTTC
>.|.|TRBJ1-1|TRBV5-5
CASSLISGNTEAFF
TGTGCCAGCAGCTTGATATCGGGGAACACTGAAGCTTTCTTT
>.|.|TRBJ1-1|TRBV7-9
CASSPEDTKAFF
TGTGCCAGCAGCCCAGAGGACACGAAAGCTTTCTTT
>.|.|TRBJ2-7|TRBV5-1
CASSLGDTLGEQYF
TGCGCCAGCAGCTTGGGTGACACCTTGGGCGAGCAGTACTTC
>.|.|TRBJ1-2|TRBV12-3/TRBV12-4
CASSSRGIYGYTF
TGTGCCAGCAGTTCGAGGGGGATATATGGCTACACCTTC
>.|many|TRBJ1-1|TRBV6-1
CASLRGSLNTEAFF
TGTGCCAGCCTACGGGGCAGCCTCAACACTGAAGCTTTCTTT
>.|.|TRBJ2-5|TRBV12-3/TRBV12-4
CASSPRWQETQYF
TGTGCCAGCAGCCCTAGGTGGCAAGAGACCCAGTACTTC
>TRBD2|many|TRBJ2-7|TRBV12-3/TRBV12-4
CASTRGGNYEQYF
TGTGCCAGCACACGCGGGGGGAACTACGAGCAGTACTTC
>.|.|TRBJ2-2|TRBV29-1
CSVPEKGGITGGLFF
TGCAGCGTCCCCGAGAAGGGGGGTATTACCGGGGGGCTGTTTTTT
>TRBD1|.|TRBJ1-2|TRBV7-6
CASSPRGGGQGDGYTF
TGTGCCAGCAGCCCACGAGGGGGGGGACAGGGGGATGGCTACACCTTC
>.|.|TRBJ1-6|TRBV2
CASRRQQGSYNSPLHF
TGTGCCAGCAGAAGACAGCAAGGCTCCTATAATTCACCCCTCCACTTT
>.|many|TRBJ2-7|TRBV18
CASSRDTHSYEQYF
TGTGCCAGCTCACGGGACACCCACTCCTACGAGCAGTACTTC
>.|many|TRBJ2-3|TRBV5-1
CASRRGQSTDTQYF
TGCGCCAGCAGACGTGGACAGAGCACAGATACGCAGTATTTT
>.|.|TRBJ2-1|TRBV11-2
CASSLGWTLQETQFF
TGTGCCAGCAGCTTGGGATGGACCCTCCAAGAGACCCAGTTCTTC
>TRBD2|few|TRBJ2-2|TRBV20-1
CSALTPQREFGGELFF
TGCAGTGCCCTCACCCCACAGCGGGAGTTCGGTGGGGAGCTGTTTTTT
>TRBD2|many|TRBJ2-7|TRBV20-1
CSAPLAGVTYEQYF
TGCAGTGCCCCTCTAGCGGGGGTGACCTACGAGCAGTACTTC